The next 4 T cell receptor beta chains were all read from a single sample in a study of cytomegalovirus exposure and HLA in healthy donors. PCR was performed using 60 Vbeta and 13 Jbeta primers. Libraries were prepared by immunoSEQ multiplex PCR; TCRdb keeps only in-frame clonotypes and omits some of them. The sample lists 150,000 to 200,000 clones, roughly four fifths occurring once. The specimen sequenced was PBMCs. The receptors were sampled from a middle-aged man in good health and CMV-seronegative.

The chain links TRBV28 to TRBJ2-7, with D hard to call. The CDR3 spans 15 residues. With 1 base removed from V and 4 bases from J, the gap between germline ends came to 14 bases. Germline assignment: CDR1 MDHEN and CDR2 SYDVKM. The DNA of the CDR3 is TGTGCCAGCAGTTTATACATGCCTCTTATTTACGAGCAGTACTTC. Amino acid sequence: CASSLYMPLIYEQYF.

The chain combines TRBV18 with TRBJ2-7; D is unclear. The CDR3 runs 12 residues. Trimming left V 2 bases short and J 2 bases short, with 4 bases between. In germline, CDR1 is KGHSH, CDR2 LQKENI. CDR3 loop: CASSPSPYEQYF. In DNA form, the CDR3 reads TGTGCCAGCTCACCAAGCCCCTACGAGCAGTACTTC.

V usage is TRBV5-1 and J usage is TRBJ2-1, with 9 bases lining up with TRBD2. The CDR3 consists of 15 residues. The trim removed 4 bases at V and 6 bases at J, leaving 8 bases unmatched. Germline V gene sequence: CDR1 SGHRS, CDR2 YFSETQ. This chain's CDR3 is CASSAGLATSNEQFF. The CDR3 bases are TGCGCCAGCAGCGCCGGACTAGCGACGAGCAATGAGCAGTTCTTC.

The V call is TRBV28, the J call TRBJ2-7; TRBD2 matches at 8 bases. V shed 6 bases and J 6 bases; nucleotides not matched to a gene: 4. This CDR3 is 12 amino acids long. The germline CDR1 and CDR2 sequences are MDHEN and SYDVKM. The CDR3 DNA sequence: TGTGCCAGCAGAAGCGGGGGACTCGAGCAGTACTTC. It yields the protein CASRSGGLEQYF.